These T cell receptor beta chains were read from a single sample in a study of molecular identifiers for immune sequencing clone quantification. Via MiXCR, TCRdb re-called the PCR reads, giving one row per CDR3 protein. The data show about 630,000 distinct CDR3 sequences, 25% seen once. The sample consisted of naive CD8+ T cells from blood, with Jurkat cell RNA spiked in. Receptors originate from a human donor in good health. Some libraries in this study had Jurkat cell RNA spiked in. Each CDR3 is given with its conserved first and last residue. D genes are given only for firm matches. Expanded clones are given a class, and other clones once, few, many or no size at all.

many,14,NA,TRBJ2-6,TRBV19,CASSIAAGANVLTF,TGTGCCAGTAGTATCGCGGCTGGGGCCAACGTCCTGACTTTC
many,13,NA,TRBJ2-1,TRBV7-2,CASSWNVGNEQFF,TGTGCCAGCAGTTGGAATGTGGGCAATGAGCAGTTCTTC
many,11,NA,TRBJ2-7,TRBV19,CASSNSYEQYF,TGTGCCAGCAGCAACTCCTACGAGCAGTACTTC
few,17,TRBD1,TRBJ2-5,TRBV27,CASSFGPGTGLGETQYF,TGTGCCAGCAGTTTTGGTCCCGGGACAGGTCTAGGGGAGACCCAGTACTTC
NA,14,TRBD2,TRBJ2-1,TRBV24-1,CATSSGGNYNEQFF,TGTGCCACCTCTAGCGGGGGGAACTACAATGAGCAGTTCTTC
NA,14,NA,TRBJ1-1,TRBV5-6,CASSLQGWGTEAIF,TGTGCCAGCAGCCTACAGGGCTGGGGTACTGAAGCTATCTTT
many,16,NA,TRBJ2-7,TRBV7-2,CASSSTWGVSRYEQYF,TGTGCCAGCAGCTCTACCTGGGGGGTATCTCGGTACGAGCAGTACTTC
many,15,TRBD2,TRBJ2-3,TRBV20-1,CSARDSGRASDTQYF,TGCAGTGCTAGAGATAGCGGGAGGGCCTCGGATACGCAGTATTTT
many,15,NA,TRBJ2-5,TRBV13,CASSLRSGVLETQYF,TGTGCCAGCAGCTTAAGGTCAGGGGTTTTGGAGACCCAGTACTTC
NA,15,NA,TRBJ2-5,TRBV6-2/TRBV6-3,CVSSYFGGTQETQYF,TGTGTCAGCAGTTACTTCGGCGGGACACAAGAGACCCAGTACTTC
many,15,TRBD1,TRBJ1-2,TRBV7-9,CASSLAGQEIYGYTF,TGTGCCAGCAGCTTAGCGGGACAGGAGATCTATGGCTACACCTTC
NA,16,NA,TRBJ2-2,TRBV5-6,CASSLKTGKGTGELFF,TGTGCCAGCAGCTTGAAAACCGGGAAGGGGACCGGGGAGCTGTTTTTT
NA,12,NA,TRBJ2-7,TRBV7-2,CASSFKGGEQYF,TGTGCCAGCAGCTTCAAGGGAGGCGAGCAGTACTTC
many,13,NA,TRBJ1-1,TRBV5-1,CASSVTQNTEAFF,TGCGCCAGCAGCGTTACACAGAACACTGAAGCTTTCTTT
few,12,NA,TRBJ1-3,TRBV12-3/TRBV12-4,CASSYSGNTIYF,TGTGCCAGCAGTTACTCTGGAAACACCATATATTTT
NA,12,NA,TRBJ2-1,TRBV20-1,CSARDGVNEQFF,TGCAGTGCTAGAGATGGGGTCAATGAGCAGTTCTTC
NA,17,TRBD1,TRBJ1-1,TRBV7-2,CASSLRDRGVMNTEAFF,TGTGCCAGCAGCTTAAGGGACAGGGGCGTAATGAACACTGAAGCTTTCTTT